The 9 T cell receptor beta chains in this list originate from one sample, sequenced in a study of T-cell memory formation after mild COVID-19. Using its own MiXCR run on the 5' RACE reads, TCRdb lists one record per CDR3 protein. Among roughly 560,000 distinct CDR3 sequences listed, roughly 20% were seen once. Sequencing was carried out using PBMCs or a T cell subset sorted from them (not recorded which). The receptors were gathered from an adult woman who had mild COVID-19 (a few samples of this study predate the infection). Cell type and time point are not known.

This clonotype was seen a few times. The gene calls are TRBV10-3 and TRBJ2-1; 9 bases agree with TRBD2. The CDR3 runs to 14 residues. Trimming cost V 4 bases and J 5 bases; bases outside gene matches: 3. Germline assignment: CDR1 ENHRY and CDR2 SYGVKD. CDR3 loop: CAISGLAGNNEQFF. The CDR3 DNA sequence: TGTGCCATCAGTGGGCTAGCGGGGAACAATGAGCAGTTCTTC.

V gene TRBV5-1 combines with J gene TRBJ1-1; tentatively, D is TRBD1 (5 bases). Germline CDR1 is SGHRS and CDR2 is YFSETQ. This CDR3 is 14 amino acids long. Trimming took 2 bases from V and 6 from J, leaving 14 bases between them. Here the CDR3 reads CASSLTSGTAEAFF. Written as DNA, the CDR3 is TGCGCCAGCAGCTTAACTTCCGGGACGGCTGAAGCTTTCTTT.

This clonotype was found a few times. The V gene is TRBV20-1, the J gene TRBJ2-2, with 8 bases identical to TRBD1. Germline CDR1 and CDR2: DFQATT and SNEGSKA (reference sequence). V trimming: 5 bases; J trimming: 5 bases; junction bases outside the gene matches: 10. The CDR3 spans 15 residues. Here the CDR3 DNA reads TGCAGTGCTGACCTCCAGGGGGCGCGGACCGGGGAGCTGTTTTTT. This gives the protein CSADLQGARTGELFF.

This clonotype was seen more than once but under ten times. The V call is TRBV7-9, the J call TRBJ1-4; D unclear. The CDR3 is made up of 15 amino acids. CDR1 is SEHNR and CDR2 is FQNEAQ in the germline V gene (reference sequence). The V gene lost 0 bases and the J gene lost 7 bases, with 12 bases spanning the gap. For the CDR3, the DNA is TGTGCCAGCAGCTTAGCTAGAGGACGGGGTGAAAAACTGTTTTTT. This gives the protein CASSLARGRGEKLFF.

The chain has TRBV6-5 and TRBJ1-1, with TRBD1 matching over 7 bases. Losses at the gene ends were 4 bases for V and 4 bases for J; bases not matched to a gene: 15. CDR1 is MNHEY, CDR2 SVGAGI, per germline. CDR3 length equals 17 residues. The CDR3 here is CASSFHRRQGAGTEAFF. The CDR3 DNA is TGTGCCAGCAGTTTCCACCGCCGACAGGGCGCTGGCACTGAAGCTTTCTTT.

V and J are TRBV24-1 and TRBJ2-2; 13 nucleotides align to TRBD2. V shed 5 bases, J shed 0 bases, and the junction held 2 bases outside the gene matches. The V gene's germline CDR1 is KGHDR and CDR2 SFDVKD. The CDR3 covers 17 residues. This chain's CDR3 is CATSGLAGGPNTGELFF. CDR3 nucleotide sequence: TGTGCCACCAGTGGACTAGCGGGGGGTCCGAACACCGGGGAGCTGTTTTTT.

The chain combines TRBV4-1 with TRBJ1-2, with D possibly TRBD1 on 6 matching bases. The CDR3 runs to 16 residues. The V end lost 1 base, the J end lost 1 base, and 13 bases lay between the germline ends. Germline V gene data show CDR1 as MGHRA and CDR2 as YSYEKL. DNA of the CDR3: TGCGCCAGCAGCCAAGCCTGGGCAGGGGTTAACTATGGCTACACCTTC. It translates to CASSQAWAGVNYGYTF.

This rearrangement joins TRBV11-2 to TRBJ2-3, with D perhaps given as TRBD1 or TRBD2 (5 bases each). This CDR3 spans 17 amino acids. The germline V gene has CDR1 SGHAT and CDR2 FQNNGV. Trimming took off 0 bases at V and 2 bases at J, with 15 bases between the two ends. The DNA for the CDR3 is TGTGCCAGCAGCTTAGATACCTGGGGGAGAAACACAGATACGCAGTATTTT. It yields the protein CASSLDTWGRNTDTQYF.

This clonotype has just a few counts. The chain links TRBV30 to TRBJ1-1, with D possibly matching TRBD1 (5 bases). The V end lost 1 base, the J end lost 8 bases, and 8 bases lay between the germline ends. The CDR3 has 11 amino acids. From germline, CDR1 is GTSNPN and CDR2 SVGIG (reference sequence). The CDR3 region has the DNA TGTGCCTGGAGTGGGGACCACGAAGCTTTCTTT. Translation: CAWSGDHEAFF. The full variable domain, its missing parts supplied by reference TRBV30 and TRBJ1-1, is SQTIHQWPATLVQPVGSPLSLECTVEGTSNPNLYWYRQAAGRGLQLLFYSVGIGQISSEVPQNLSASRPQDRQFILSSKKLLLSDSGFYLCAWSGDHEAFFGQGTRLTVV.